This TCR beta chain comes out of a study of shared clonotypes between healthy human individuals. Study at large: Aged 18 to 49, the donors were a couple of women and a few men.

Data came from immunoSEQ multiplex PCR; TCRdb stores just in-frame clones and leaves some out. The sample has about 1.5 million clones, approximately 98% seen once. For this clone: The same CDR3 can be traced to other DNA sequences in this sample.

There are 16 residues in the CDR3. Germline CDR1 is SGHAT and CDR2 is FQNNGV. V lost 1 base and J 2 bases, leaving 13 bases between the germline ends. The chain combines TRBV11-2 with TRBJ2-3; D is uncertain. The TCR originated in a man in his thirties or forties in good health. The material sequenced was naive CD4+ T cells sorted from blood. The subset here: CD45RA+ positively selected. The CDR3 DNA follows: TGTGCCAGCAGCTTAGGTTCCAGGTTGGACACAGATACGCAGTATTTT. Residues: CASSLGSRLDTDTQYF.